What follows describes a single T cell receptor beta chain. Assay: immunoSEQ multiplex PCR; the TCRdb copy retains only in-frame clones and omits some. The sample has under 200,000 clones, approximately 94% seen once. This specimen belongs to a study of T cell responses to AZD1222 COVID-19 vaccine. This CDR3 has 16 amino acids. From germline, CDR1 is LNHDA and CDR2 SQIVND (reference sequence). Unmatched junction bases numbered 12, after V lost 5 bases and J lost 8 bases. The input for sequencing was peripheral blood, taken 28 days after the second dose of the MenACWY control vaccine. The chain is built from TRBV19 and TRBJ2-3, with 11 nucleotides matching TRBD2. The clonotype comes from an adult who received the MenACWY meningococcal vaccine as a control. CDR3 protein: CASSLAGTSGGGTQYF. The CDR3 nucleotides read TGTGCCAGTAGTCTCGCCGGGACTAGCGGTGGAGGTACGCAGTATTTT.